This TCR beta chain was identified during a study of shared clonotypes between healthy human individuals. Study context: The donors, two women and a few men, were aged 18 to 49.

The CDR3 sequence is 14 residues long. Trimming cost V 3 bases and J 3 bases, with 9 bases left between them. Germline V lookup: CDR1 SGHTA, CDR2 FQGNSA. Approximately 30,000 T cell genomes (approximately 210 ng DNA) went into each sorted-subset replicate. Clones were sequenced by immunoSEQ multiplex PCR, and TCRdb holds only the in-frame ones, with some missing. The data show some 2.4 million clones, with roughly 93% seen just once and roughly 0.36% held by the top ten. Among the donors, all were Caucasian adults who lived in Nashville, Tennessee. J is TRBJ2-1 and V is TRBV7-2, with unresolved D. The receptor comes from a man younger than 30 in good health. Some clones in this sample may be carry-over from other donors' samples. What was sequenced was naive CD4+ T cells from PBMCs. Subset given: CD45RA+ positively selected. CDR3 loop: CASSFVPDYNEQFF. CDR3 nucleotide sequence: TGTGCCAGCAGCTTCGTGCCTGACTACAATGAGCAGTTCTTC.